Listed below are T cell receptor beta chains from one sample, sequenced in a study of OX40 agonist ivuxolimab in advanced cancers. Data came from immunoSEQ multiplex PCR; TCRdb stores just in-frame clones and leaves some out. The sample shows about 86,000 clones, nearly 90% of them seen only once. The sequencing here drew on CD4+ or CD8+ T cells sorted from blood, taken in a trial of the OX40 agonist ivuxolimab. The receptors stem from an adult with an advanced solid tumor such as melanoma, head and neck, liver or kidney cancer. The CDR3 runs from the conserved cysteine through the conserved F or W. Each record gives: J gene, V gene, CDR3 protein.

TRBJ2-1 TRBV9 CASSVARGTRGVDEQFF
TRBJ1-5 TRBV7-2 CASSLVQGNQPQHF
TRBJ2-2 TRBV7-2 CASSPGQGDTGELFF
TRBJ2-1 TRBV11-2 CASSGGQGGFF
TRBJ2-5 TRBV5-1 CASRPDPARETQYF
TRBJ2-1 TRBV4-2 CASSQVGTGAPLGAYNEQFF
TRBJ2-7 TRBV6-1 CASSLSRDSKQYF
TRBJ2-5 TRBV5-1 CASSLASSGGATETQYF
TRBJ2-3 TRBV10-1 CASSESAGDSTDTQYF
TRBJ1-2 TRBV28 CASRYAGQDPGGGGYTF
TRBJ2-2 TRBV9 CASSEVGSLNTGELFF